This T cell receptor beta chain comes out of a study of blood T cell repertoires in COVID-19 (dated by TCRdb to 2020 to 2022). Regarding the research as a whole: Samples from collaborators originated in the United States, Italy and Spain and spanned both the acute and convalescent phases of COVID-19. The prospective study material was composed of cDNA or gDNA derived from T cells, B-cell-depleted T cells, or PBMCs. Deeply sampled blood TCRbeta repertoires from subjects exposed to, actively infected with, or recovered from COVID-19 were included in the dataset. The repertoires were released in a freely available public database intended as a resource for research on the immune response to SARS-CoV-2. Samples were obtained from the ongoing ImmuneRACE study (first 160 participants) and from about 1,300 subjects provided by 6 global collaborators. A de-identified subject ID, COVID-19 status, age in years and sex were almost always included in the sample metadata. Where available, HLA class I and class II types were obtained from metadata supplied by the sample provider rather than from assay-based typing.

Points on this clone: Its antigen has not been determined. No qualities accompany the bases; no much larger clone lies one base away.

TCRbeta CDR3 regions were amplified from genomic DNA by means of the immunoSEQ Assay, a bias-controlled multiplex PCR. On the authors' methods: Within the assay, amplification of reference gene primers was used to estimate how many nucleated cells each sample contained. To quantify the absolute abundance of each unique TCRbeta CDR3 rearrangement, sequence reads were collapsed and filtered. Productive Simpson clonality was computed per sample as the square root of Simpson's diversity index over productive rearrangements. As stored in TCRdb, this immuneACCESS dataset retains in-frame rearrangements with V and J assigned. A fraction of the clones does not appear; measured against another copy, unresolved V genes explain less than half of the discrepancy, and the remainder lacks a known reason. The V and J calls and clone size are taken from that table; D and trimming were inferred from the DNA. This sample is represented by about 400,000 clones; 85% to 90% of them were singletons. The biggest ten clones account for 1.7% of the sample.

Results and caveats for the whole study, not just this receptor: How much clinical and demographic metadata was included differed by source and by participant, and the metadata was provided uncurated.

Enrolling through a virtual design, the prospective study's participants ranged in age from roughly 18 to 89 years and lived across roughly 24 United States geographic areas. Cohort assignment in the prospective study relied on participant-reported clinical history from a screening survey and a study questionnaire. Recovered participants in ImmuneRACE Cohort 3 were defined as having two consecutive negative NP/OP PCR tests, clearance from a healthcare professional, or resolution of symptoms. Each participant in the prospective study had whole blood, serum and a nasopharyngeal or oropharyngeal swab collected by mobile phlebotomists. Additional blood draws and questionnaires over a 2-month period could optionally be provided by prospective study participants. Before DNA extraction, prospective study blood samples were shipped either frozen or at room temperature. The germline V gene provides CDR1 MNHEY and CDR2 SVGAGI. The germline ends are 8 bases apart after V is trimmed by 4 bases and J by 1 base. The CDR3 sequence holds 13 residues, the cysteine and phenylalanine included. The entry retains the CDR3 DNA only, 39 bases that are in frame from base 1.

Sequenced input: PBMCs or T cells enriched from blood (not recorded which). This TCR was recovered from a woman aged 25 to 39 who had recovered from COVID-19. The chain is assembled from TRBV6-5 and TRBJ2-7; no D gene call is confident. The CDR3 sequence is CASSSTASYEQYF. The sequenced DNA is TGTGCCAGCAGTTCCACAGCATCCTACGAGCAGTACTTC.